One and the same sample provided the 2 T cell receptor beta chains below, sequenced in a study of cytotoxic CD8 clonotypes in ibrutinib-treated CLL. Profiling relied on immunoSEQ multiplex PCR, and the TCRdb table lists in-frame clones only, not all of them. This table has about 300,000 clones, less than 85% appearing once. Sequencing was performed on PBMCs, taken at disease progression, from a patient treated with ibrutinib. The receptors stem from a human donor with chronic lymphocytic leukemia.

The rearrangement links TRBV29-1 to TRBJ2-1, with 8 nucleotides matching TRBD1. The CDR3 is 15 residues long. Trimming took 3 bases from V and 0 from J; bases not matched to a gene: 4. Germline assignment: CDR1 SQVTM and CDR2 ANQGSEA. CDR3 in amino acids: CSVDGQGASYNEQFF. CDR3 in DNA: TGCAGCGTTGACGGGCAGGGGGCCTCCTACAATGAGCAGTTCTTC.

The chain employs TRBV7-3 and TRBJ2-6, with 7 nucleotides matching TRBD1. After removal of 5 bases from V and 0 bases from J, the junction contained 7 bases not matched to a gene. The CDR3 consists of 17 residues. From germline, CDR1 is SGHTA and CDR2 FQGTGA. The CDR3 region has the DNA TGTGCCAGCAGCCCCAAAAGGGGGCTCTCTGGGGCCAACGTCCTGACTTTC. This gives the protein CASSPKRGLSGANVLTF.